This TCR beta chain was captured by sequencing in a study of shared clonotypes between healthy human individuals. Notes on the study in general: Sorted-subset samples were not fully sequenced, rarefaction indicated. The generation probabilities recorded for non-shared clonotypes fell below those of clonotypes shared by all four donors.

From germline, CDR1 is ENHRY and CDR2 SYGVKD. The V and J ends lost 6 bases and 6 bases, in that order; junction bases with no gene match: 8. The CDR3 extends over 14 amino acids. Remarks on this clone: The antigen remains unidentified.

Deep level was the assay's run setting. TCRdb keeps only in-frame clones here, not all; method: immunoSEQ multiplex PCR. The sample records around 990,000 clones, around three quarters being singletons. The receptor was derived from a man between 18 and 35 years old in good health. Some clones in this sample may be carry-over from other donors' samples. Sequencing was performed on memory CD4+ T cells from PBMCs. Subset defined: CD45RA-negative fraction. The rearrangement links TRBV10-3 to TRBJ2-7; 10 bases line up with TRBD1. The CDR3 is CAIRTGTGVGEQYF. The CDR3 DNA reads TGTGCCATCAGGACCGGGACAGGGGTAGGCGAGCAGTACTTC.